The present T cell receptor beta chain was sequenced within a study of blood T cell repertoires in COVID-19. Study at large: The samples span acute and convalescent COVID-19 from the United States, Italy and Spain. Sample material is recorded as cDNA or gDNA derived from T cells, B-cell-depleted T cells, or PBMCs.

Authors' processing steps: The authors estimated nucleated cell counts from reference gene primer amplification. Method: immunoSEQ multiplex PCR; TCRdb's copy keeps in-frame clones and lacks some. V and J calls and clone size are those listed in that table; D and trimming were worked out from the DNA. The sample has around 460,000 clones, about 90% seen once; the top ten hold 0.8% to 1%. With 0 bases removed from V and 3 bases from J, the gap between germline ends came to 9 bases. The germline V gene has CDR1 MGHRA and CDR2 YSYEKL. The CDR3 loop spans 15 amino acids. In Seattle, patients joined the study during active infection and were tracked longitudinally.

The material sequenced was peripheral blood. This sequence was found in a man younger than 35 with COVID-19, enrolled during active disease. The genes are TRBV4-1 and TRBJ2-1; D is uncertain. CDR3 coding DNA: TGCGCCAGCAGCCAAGATCCAGGCAGCTACAATGAGCAGTTCTTC. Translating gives CASSQDPGSYNEQFF.